This TCR beta chain was sequenced for a study of T cell responses to AZD1222 COVID-19 vaccine. Overall study findings and caveats: Seropositive AZD1222 recipients at baseline numbered only five to seven. Vaccination with two AZD1222 doses was followed by a rise in Spike-specific TCR breadth and depth. The sample set comprised mostly white British donors with more females, and clonal diversity was possibly underestimated.

Remarks on this clone: Antigen specificity is unknown.

CDR3 length equals 15 residues. V lost 2 bases to trimming and J lost 9 bases, with 18 bases between them. Germline CDR1 and CDR2: SGDLS and YYNGEE. Data came from immunoSEQ multiplex PCR; TCRdb stores just in-frame clones and leaves some out. The profile shows approximately 150,000 clones, 75% to 95% of them singletons. V usage is TRBV9 and J usage is TRBJ2-1; the D gene is possibly TRBD2 (7 bases). The sample consisted of peripheral blood, taken 28 days after the second AZD1222 dose. The receptor's source is an adult who received the AZD1222 COVID-19 vaccine. The CDR3 here is CASSVMSPGEGEQFF. The CDR3 nucleotides read TGTGCCAGCAGCGTCATGAGTCCAGGGGAGGGTGAGCAGTTCTTC.